Described below is a single T cell receptor (beta chain) sequence and its context. Cohort allocation depended upon clinical history that participants reported. V lost 7 bases, J lost 3 bases, and 1 base stayed unmatched. Germline lookup yields CDR1 LNHDA and CDR2 SQIVND (reference sequence). CDR3 size: 13 residues. Under the authors' procedure: Amplification with reference gene primers provided the estimates of nucleated cell counts. Only in-frame clones appear in the TCRdb table, and some are missing; sequencing was by immunoSEQ multiplex PCR. V, J and clone size derive from that table, while D and trimming were established from the DNA sequence. The repertoire holds more than 110,000 clones, with more than 80% as singletons. This entry belongs to a study of blood T cell repertoires in COVID-19. Study context: Both acute and convalescent COVID-19 samples were obtained from the United States, Italy and Spain.

V usage is TRBV19 and J usage is TRBJ1-4, with 8 bases lining up with TRBD1. The sequenced material came from PBMCs or T cells enriched from blood (not recorded which). This receptor was taken from a woman between 18 and 29 years old who had been exposed to COVID-19. CDR3 protein: CASKTGANEKLFF. In DNA, the CDR3 is TGTGCCAGTAAGACAGGGGCTAATGAAAAACTGTTTTTT.